Presented here are 14 T cell receptor beta chains from one specimen sequenced in a study of T cell responses to AZD1222 COVID-19 vaccine. Repertoires were generated with immunoSEQ multiplex PCR, while TCRdb's copy carries only in-frame clones and drops some. The sample has roughly 150,000 clones, 80% to 90% seen once. The source was peripheral blood, collected on day 0 of AZD1222 vaccination. These receptors came from an adult in good health.

The rearrangement joins TRBV3-1 (or the pseudogene TRBV3-2) to TRBJ2-1, with 12 nucleotides matching TRBD2. This CDR3 has 14 residues. Germline trimming cut 3 bases from V and 11 bases from J; bases unmatched to any gene: 5. In germline, CDR1 is LGHDT, CDR2 YNNKEL (reference sequence). The CDR3 region has the DNA TGTGCCAGCAGCCAGGCTAGCGGGGGGGGCCAGCAGTTCTTC. Amino acids: CASSQASGGGQQFF.

This chain joins TRBV7-9 and TRBJ2-5; D tentatively fits TRBD1 or TRBD2 (5 bases each). Germline values: CDR1 SEHNR, CDR2 FQNEAQ (reference sequence). V dropped 5 bases and J dropped 7 bases, with 14 bases sitting between them. The CDR3 runs 13 residues. CDR3 region: CASSPRWDGTQYF. In DNA, the CDR3 is TGTGCCAGCAGCCCTCGGTGGGACGGGACCCAGTACTTC.

The chain links TRBV28 to TRBJ2-5; D may be TRBD1 or TRBD2 (5 bases each). The ends were cut back, 2 bases at V and 5 bases at J, with 12 bases in the middle. The length of the CDR3 is 14 residues. Germline values: CDR1 MDHEN, CDR2 SYDVKM. The CDR3 region is CASSLHGGGETQYF. Here the CDR3 DNA reads TGTGCCAGCAGTTTACATGGGGGTGGGGAGACCCAGTACTTC. Full variable domain (rest looked up from reference TRBV28 and TRBJ2-5): DVKVTQSSRYLVKRTGEKVFLECVQDMDHENMFWYRQDPGLGLRLIYFSYDVKMKEKGDIPEGYSVSREKKERFSLILESASTNQTSMYLCASSLHGGGETQYFGPGTRLLVL.

This clone was observed once. The chain uses TRBV6-5 and TRBJ1-2, with 8 bases lining up with TRBD1. J was trimmed by 7 bases and V by 6 bases; bases with no gene match: 10. The CDR3 is 14 amino acids. Germline CDR1 and CDR2: MNHEY and SVGAGI. The CDR3 is CASSRTGLRGGYTF. The DNA of the CDR3 is TGTGCCAGCAGCCGGACAGGGTTGAGGGGTGGCTACACCTTC.

The rearrangement uses TRBV27 and TRBJ1-5, with a weak D call TRBD1 (5 bases). Germline V gene sequence: CDR1 MNHEY, CDR2 SMNVEV (reference sequence). This CDR3 is 15 amino acids long. V was cut by 6 bases and J by 0 bases, with 12 bases left in between. The chain's CDR3 is CASSSGGTSNQPQHF. The DNA for the CDR3 is TGTGCCAGCAGCTCGGGGGGGACTAGCAATCAGCCCCAGCATTTT.

The V and J genes are TRBV9 and TRBJ2-5; a weak D match, TRBD1 (6 bases). This CDR3 spans 16 amino acids. Germline CDR1 SGDLS, CDR2 YYNGEE. V lost 0 bases to trimming and J lost 3 bases, with 15 bases between them. CDR3 loop: CASSVGRGKVEETQYF. CDR3 coding DNA: TGTGCCAGCAGCGTAGGTAGGGGGAAGGTCGAAGAGACCCAGTACTTC.

This chain connects TRBV7-3 to TRBJ1-1, with no clear D. The V gene lost 1 base and the J gene lost 5 bases, with 8 bases spanning the gap. Germline V lookup: CDR1 SGHTA, CDR2 FQGTGA. CDR3 length: 13 amino acids. The CDR3 nucleotides are TGTGCCAGCAGCTTAATTGCTCGGACTGAAGCTTTCTTT. Its translation is CASSLIARTEAFF.

The chain couples TRBV19 to TRBJ1-2, with a weak D call TRBD1 (5 bases). Per the germline V gene, CDR1 is LNHDA and CDR2 is SQIVND (reference sequence). Trimming took off 5 bases at V and 4 bases at J, with 17 bases between the two ends. The CDR3 runs 15 residues. The CDR3 DNA sequence: TGTGCCAGTAGTGGGGCCCAGGCTTCGGGCTATGGCTACACCTTC. It translates to CASSGAQASGYGYTF.

The CDR3, as DNA: TGTGCCAGCAGCCCGGGCCTCCTGGATTTAGGGGAGACCCAGTACTTC. It is translated as CASSPGLLDLGETQYF. The chain couples TRBV14 to TRBJ2-5; D is ambiguous. Between the trimmed V and J ends, which lost 4 bases and 5 bases, there was a span of 20 bases. CDR3 length: 16 amino acids. The germline V gene encodes CDR1 SGHDN and CDR2 FVKESK.

The V and J genes are TRBV4-2 and TRBJ2-1, with 11 bases identical to TRBD2. Germline V CDR1 and CDR2: LGHNA, YNFKEQ. This CDR3 is built from 18 residues. J gave up 6 bases and V 1 base, and 11 bases lay outside the gene matches. CDR3 in DNA: TGTGCCAGCAGCCAAGGACAAACGGGACTAGCGGTACCCAATGAGCAGTTCTTC. Translating gives CASSQGQTGLAVPNEQFF.

This chain links TRBV19 with TRBJ2-2; 7 bases match TRBD1. The V gene's germline CDR1 is LNHDA and CDR2 SQIVND (reference sequence). V lost 5 bases to trimming and J lost 0 bases; unmatched junction nucleotides: 3. The CDR3 contains 15 residues. The CDR3 DNA sequence: TGTGCCAGTAGTCACGGGACAGCGAACACCGGGGAGCTGTTTTTT. It codes for CASSHGTANTGELFF.

The V and J genes are TRBV11-2 and TRBJ2-7; TRBD2 matches 9 bases. Germline V lookup: CDR1 SGHAT, CDR2 FQNNGV. V lost 1 base to trimming and J lost 3 bases; unmatched junction nucleotides: 4. This CDR3 is built from 15 residues. The CDR3 DNA sequence: TGTGCCAGCAGCTTAGTTGGTAGCGGGAGCTACGAGCAGTACTTC. Its protein product is CASSLVGSGSYEQYF.

The J gene is TRBJ2-7, the V gene TRBV28; no definite D call. The CDR3 runs to 14 residues. Trimming removed 8 bases from V and 2 bases from J, with 16 bases in between. Germline assignment: CDR1 MDHEN and CDR2 SYDVKM. CDR3 nucleotide sequence: TGTGCCAGCGTCGAAAGCTGGCCCGCCTACGAGCAGTACTTC. Residues: CASVESWPAYEQYF.

This clone was recorded once. This chain joins TRBV9 and TRBJ1-4; 7 bases line up with TRBD1. CDR1 SGDLS and CDR2 YYNGEE come from the germline V gene. After removal of 4 bases from V and 2 bases from J, the junction contained 5 bases not matched to a gene. The CDR3 loop spans 15 amino acids. The CDR3: CASSPSGGTNEKLFF. CDR3 in DNA: TGTGCCAGCAGCCCCTCAGGGGGTACTAATGAAAAACTGTTTTTT.